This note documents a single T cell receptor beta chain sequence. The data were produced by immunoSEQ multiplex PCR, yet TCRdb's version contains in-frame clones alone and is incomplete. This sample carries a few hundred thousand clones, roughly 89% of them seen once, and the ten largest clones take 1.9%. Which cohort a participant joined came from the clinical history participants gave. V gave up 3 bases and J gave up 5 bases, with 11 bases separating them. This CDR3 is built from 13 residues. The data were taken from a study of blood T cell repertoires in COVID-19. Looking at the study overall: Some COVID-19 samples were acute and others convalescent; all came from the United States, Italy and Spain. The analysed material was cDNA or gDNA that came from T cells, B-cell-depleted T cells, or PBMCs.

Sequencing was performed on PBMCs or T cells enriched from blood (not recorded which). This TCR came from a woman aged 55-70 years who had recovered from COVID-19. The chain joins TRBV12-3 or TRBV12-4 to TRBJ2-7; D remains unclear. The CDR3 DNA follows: TGTGCCAGCAGTTTTTTGGGCAGGAACGAGCAGTACTTC. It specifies CASSFLGRNEQYF.